This T cell receptor (beta chain) was obtained from a study of T cells in pancreatic ductal adenocarcinoma. A note on this clone: What it recognizes is unknown.

Study outcomes and limitations: Tumor and blood clonality did not differ significantly, about 0.11 versus 0.078.

TCRdb's copy holds only in-frame clones and misses some; the assay was immunoSEQ multiplex PCR. The repertoire holds roughly 100,000 clones, with 90% to 95% as singletons. The V end was cut by 3 bases, the J end by 5 bases, with 7 bases between. The CDR3 runs 11 residues. Germline V gives CDR1 SQVTM, CDR2 ANQGSEA. No neoadjuvant therapy was given to the selected pancreatic ductal adenocarcinoma patients before their surgery. The sample consisted of PBMCs. This clonotype was sampled from a human donor with pancreatic ductal adenocarcinoma. The chain combines TRBV29-1 with TRBJ2-5; D might be TRBD1 (6 bases). CDR3 DNA sequence: TGCAGCGTTGAGAGGGGGGAGACCCAGTACTTC. Amino acid sequence: CSVERGETQYF. Drawing the rest from reference TRBV29-1 and TRBJ2-5, the complete variable domain is SAVISQKPSRDICQRGTSLTIQCQVDSQVTMMFWYRQQPGQSLTLIATANQGSEATYESGFVIDKFPISRPNLTFSTLTVSNMSPEDSSIYLCSVERGETQYFGPGTRLLVL.